These 16 T cell receptor beta chains came from one sample sequenced in a study of T cells in Graves' hyperthyroidism and ophthalmopathy. The CDR3 regions of TCR beta were amplified from RNA transcripts. In the first-round RT-PCR of the TCR CDR3, the HTBI primer set was used. TCRdb analysed the multiplex PCR reads with MiXCR anew, one entry per CDR3 protein. This table holds hundreds of thousands of distinct CDR3 sequences, approximately 14% found once. The material sequenced was blood. These receptors were taken from a young man with Graves' ophthalmopathy.

This rearrangement joins TRBV19 to TRBJ1-2; TRBD1 is a possible D gene (5 bases). CDR3 length equals 15 residues. The V gene lost 3 bases and the J gene lost 3 bases, with 14 bases spanning the gap. Germline V gene data show CDR1 as LNHDA and CDR2 as SQIVND (reference sequence). CDR3 residues: CASSISGTGDYGYTF. The CDR3, as DNA: TGTGCCAGTAGTATTTCGGGGACCGGCGACTATGGCTACACCTTC.

This sequence joins TRBV3-1 and TRBJ2-1; 9 bases fit TRBD2. The V gene end was trimmed by 5 bases and the J gene end by 4 bases; junction bases not matched to a gene: 9. Germline V gives CDR1 LGHDT, CDR2 YNNKEL (reference sequence). This CDR3 is 16 amino acids long. CDR3 in DNA: TGTGCCAGCAGCGTAAGACTAGCGGCTTCTTACAATGAGCAGTTCTTC. Protein: CASSVRLAASYNEQFF.

The rearrangement joins TRBV12-3 or TRBV12-4 to TRBJ1-1, with a weak D call TRBD1 (5 bases). This CDR3 region has 15 residues. V was cut by 6 bases and J by 0 bases, with 14 bases left in between. CDR3 DNA sequence: TGTGCCAGCAGCCCCCTACCAGGGCTGAACACTGAAGCTTTCTTT. This gives the protein CASSPLPGLNTEAFF.

This clonotype was counted at least ten times. The chain carries TRBV5-1 and TRBJ2-3, with D tentatively TRBD1 (5 bases). Trimming shortened V by 4 bases and J by 3 bases, and 15 bases separated the two germline ends. The CDR3 totals 15 residues. CDR1 is SGHRS and CDR2 is YFSETQ in the germline V gene. The CDR3, as DNA: TGCGCCAGCAGCCGAACAGGTCTAAATACAGATACGCAGTATTTT. Amino acid sequence: CASSRTGLNTDTQYF.

In this sample, this clonotype turned up many times. The rearrangement uses TRBV18 and TRBJ1-1, with a tentative D call TRBD1 (5 bases). Trimming shortened V by 6 bases and J by 7 bases, and 15 bases separated the two germline ends. Germline CDR1 is KGHSH and CDR2 is LQKENI. The CDR3 loop spans 13 amino acids. The CDR3 reads CASSPGLLVEAFF. As DNA, the CDR3 is TGTGCCAGCTCCCCGGGACTGCTCGTTGAAGCTTTCTTT.

This clonotype was detected ten times or more. This chain connects TRBV20-1 to TRBJ1-3; D gene uncertain. The germline CDR1 and CDR2 sequences are DFQATT and SNEGSKA (reference sequence). This CDR3 has 15 residues. Trimming cost V 6 bases and J 3 bases, with 18 bases left between them. This CDR3 reads CSAQRPGGGGNTIYF. CDR3 nucleotide sequence: TGCAGTGCCCAAAGGCCGGGCGGAGGTGGAAACACCATATATTTT.

In this sample, this clonotype turned up a few times. In DNA, the CDR3 is TGTGCCAGCAGACAGGACGGACCACTTAGCACAGATACGCAGTATTTT. As protein: CASRQDGPLSTDTQYF. The V and J genes are TRBV6-1 and TRBJ2-3; possible D gene TRBD1, 5 bases. There are 16 residues in the CDR3. Per germline, CDR1 MNHNS and CDR2 SASEGT. V was trimmed by 6 bases and J by 0 bases, leaving 16 bases between them.

This clonotype was picked up a small number of times. CDR3: CSASRRREGGIEQYF. DNA for the CDR3: TGCAGTGCTAGCCGCCGGCGGGAGGGCGGAATCGAGCAGTACTTC. The genes are TRBV20-1 and TRBJ2-7; TRBD2 matches 9 bases. V was clipped by 3 bases and J by 6 bases; unmatched bases: 12. CDR1 is DFQATT, CDR2 SNEGSKA, per germline (reference sequence). CDR3 length: 15 residues.

This clonotype was seen ten or more times. This rearrangement joins TRBV10-3 to TRBJ2-5; no reliable D call. Between the trimmed V and J ends, which lost 4 bases and 0 bases, there was a span of 12 bases. This CDR3 region has 15 residues. From germline, CDR1 is ENHRY and CDR2 SYGVKD. CDR3 in amino acids: CAISVGIGNQETQYF. In DNA form, the CDR3 reads TGTGCCATCAGTGTGGGGATAGGGAACCAAGAGACCCAGTACTTC.

This clonotype was detected many times. V gene TRBV6-6 combines with J gene TRBJ2-7; D possibly corresponds to TRBD1 (6 bases). The CDR3 has 14 amino acids. CDR1 is MNHNY, CDR2 SVGAGI, per germline (reference sequence). V lost 2 bases and J 2 bases, leaving 10 bases between the germline ends. The CDR3 DNA sequence: TGTGCCAGCAGTTACACCAGGGACACCTACGAGCAGTACTTC. It yields the protein CASSYTRDTYEQYF.

This clonotype was picked up many times. The CDR3 DNA reads TGTGCCAGCAGCGGGGACTTTTTTCAAGAGACCCAGTACTTC. Protein sequence: CASSGDFFQETQYF. This chain connects TRBV9 to TRBJ2-5, with TRBD2 as a possible D gene (6 bases). There are 14 residues in the CDR3. V was clipped by 3 bases and J by 2 bases, with 11 bases between them. Germline V gene lookup returns CDR1 SGDLS and CDR2 YYNGEE.

This clonotype was seen a handful of times. The rearrangement uses TRBV19 and TRBJ1-2; TRBD1 matches 7 bases. CDR1 and CDR2 (germline): LNHDA, SQIVND (reference sequence). V shed 6 bases, J shed 7 bases, and the junction held 17 bases outside the gene matches. CDR3 size: 16 residues. DNA for the CDR3: TGTGCCAGTAGGATGGGGGCGACAGGGATGGATACTGGCTACACCTTC. Its protein is CASRMGATGMDTGYTF.

This clonotype was found a few times. CDR3 nucleotides: TGTGCTACCTGGACAGGGGGATACACCGGGGAGCTGTTTTTT. This translates into CATWTGGYTGELFF. J is TRBJ2-2 and V is TRBV12-5; 10 bases are a match to TRBD1. Looked up from germline, CDR1 is LGHNT and CDR2 is FRNRAP. This CDR3 has 14 residues. The V gene end was trimmed by 10 bases and the J gene end by 3 bases; junction bases not matched to a gene: 5. Full variable domain (missing parts from reference TRBV12-5 and TRBJ2-2): DARVTQTPRHKVTEMGQEVTMRCQPILGHNTVFWYRQTMMQGLELLAYFRNRAPLDDSGMPKDRFSAEMPDATLATLKIQPSEPRDSAVYFCATWTGGYTGELFFGEGSRLTVL.

The chain combines TRBV6-1 with TRBJ1-1; a possible D gene is TRBD1 (5 bases). The CDR3 runs to 18 residues. Germline V gene data show CDR1 as MNHNS and CDR2 as SASEGT. Trimming pared 2 bases from V and 7 bases from J, leaving 26 bases between. CDR3 sequence (DNA): TGTGCCAGCAGTGAATGGTGGCGACAGCCCCTTAGGGAGGGTGAAGCTTTCTTT. As protein: CASSEWWRQPLREGEAFF.

The rearrangement joins TRBV9 to TRBJ2-1; 14 bases align to TRBD2. Trimming took 4 bases from V and 9 from J; bases not matched to a gene: 12. CDR3 length: 17 residues. CDR1 is SGDLS, CDR2 YYNGEE, per germline. CDR3 sequence (DNA): TGTGCCAGCAGCCCACGAGGGGGACTAGCGGGGGTGGGTGAGCAGTTCTTC. This encodes CASSPRGGLAGVGEQFF.

The table lists this clonotype with a few counts. CDR3 in DNA: TGTGCCAGCAGTTTAGCGGGGGCTTACACTGAAGCTTTCTTT. The encoded protein is CASSLAGAYTEAFF. The V call is TRBV28, the J call TRBJ1-1; TRBD1 is a possible D gene (6 bases). CDR1 is MDHEN, CDR2 SYDVKM, per germline. Trimming removed 2 bases at V and 3 bases at J, with 10 bases between. The CDR3 loop spans 14 amino acids.